The present TCR beta chain was sequenced within a study of shared clonotypes between healthy human individuals. Regarding the study as a whole: Sampling covered blood only; tissue repertoires likely differ. What rarefaction showed was incomplete sorted-subset sequencing despite large depth. An expected dependence of interdonor clonotype sharing on sequencing depth was noted.

Some clones are missing from TCRdb's copy, which holds only in-frame ones; the method was immunoSEQ multiplex PCR. This sample has 550,000 to 850,000 clones, with about 74% found just once. This clone was seen more than once but under ten times. What it recognizes is unknown. The length of the CDR3 is 19 residues. This receptor was identified in a woman between 25 and 40 years old in good health. The genes are TRBV21-1 and TRBJ2-2; TRBD2, as called in the table, went unchecked against the DNA. TRBV21-1 is a listed pseudogene. Sequencing was done on a sample of memory CD4+ T cells sorted from blood. Documented subset: CD45RA-negative fraction. In DNA, the CDR3 is TGTGCCAGCAGCAAAACCGACCGGACTAGCGGGAGTCACACCGGGGAGCTGTTTTTT. Its protein product is CASSKTDRTSGSHTGELFF.